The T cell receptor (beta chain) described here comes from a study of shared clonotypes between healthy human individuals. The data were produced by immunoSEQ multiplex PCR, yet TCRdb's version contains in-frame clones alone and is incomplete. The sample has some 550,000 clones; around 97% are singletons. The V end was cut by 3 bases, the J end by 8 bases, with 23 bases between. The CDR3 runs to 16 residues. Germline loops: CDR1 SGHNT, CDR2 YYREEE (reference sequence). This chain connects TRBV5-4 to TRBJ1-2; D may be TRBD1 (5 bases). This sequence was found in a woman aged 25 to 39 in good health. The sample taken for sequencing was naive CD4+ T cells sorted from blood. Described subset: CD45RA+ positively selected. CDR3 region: CASSSLDAGRGEGYTF. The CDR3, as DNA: TGTGCCAGCAGCTCCTTAGACGCCGGGAGGGGAGAAGGCTACACCTTC. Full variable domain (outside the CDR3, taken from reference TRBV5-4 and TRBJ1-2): ETGVTQSPTHLIKTRGQQVTLRCSSQSGHNTVSWYQQALGQGPQFIFQYYREEENGRGNFPPRFSGLQFPNYSSELNVNALELDDSALYLCASSSLDAGRGEGYTFGSGTRLTVV.